The rows below give T cell receptor beta chains drawn from one sample of a study of blood T cell repertoires in COVID-19. Generated by immunoSEQ multiplex PCR, the TCRdb table keeps only in-frame clones and is missing some. This sample has about 190,000 clones; less than 80% occur once, and the top ten carry roughly 13%. The sample comprised peripheral blood. These receptors were taken from a middle-aged man who had recovered from COVID-19. CDR3s include the opening cysteine and the closing phenylalanine or tryptophan. The order of the fields is J gene, V gene, CDR3 protein.

>TRBJ1-5|TRBV9
CASSKRTGGGYQPQHF
>TRBJ2-3|TRBV20-1
CSASSGWKDTQYF
>TRBJ1-1|TRBV4-2
CASSQGEEAFEAFF
>TRBJ2-1|TRBV4-2
CASSQGSGTRQFF
>TRBJ2-1|TRBV7-7
CASSLGRDSYNEQFF
>TRBJ1-5|TRBV15
CATSRSGRENQPQHF
>TRBJ2-2|TRBV11-2
CASRGLANTGELFF
>TRBJ2-1|TRBV24-1
CATSDWASNHNEQFF
>TRBJ1-1|TRBV2
CASSRELNTEAFF
>TRBJ2-1|TRBV27
CASSSLGLAGGPARDNEQFF
>TRBJ1-4|TRBV30
CAWSRGTNEKLFF
>TRBJ2-1|TRBV5-4
CASSLMASGNNEQFF
>TRBJ1-1|TRBV6-6
CASRETGGNTEAFF
>TRBJ1-6|TRBV19
CASSPATGNGSPLHF
>TRBJ1-4|TRBV19
CASSMEQNEKLFF
>TRBJ2-5|TRBV7-2
CASSSALAGGHQETQYF
>TRBJ1-2|TRBV3-1/TRBV3-2
CASSHASVRTQGYTF
>TRBJ1-1|TRBV18
CASSPTGTNTEAFF
>TRBJ2-1|TRBV15
CATSRDRGGGSYNEQFF
>TRBJ2-1|TRBV10-1
CASSARWRPGVSGTYNEQFF
>TRBJ1-1|TRBV18
CASSPAQSIWEGNEAFF
>TRBJ2-1|TRBV15
CATSRRELAGLYNEQFF
>TRBJ2-1|TRBV6-1
CASSERGKRRNEQFF
>TRBJ1-5|TRBV5-4
CASSQDRGIQPQHF
>TRBJ2-5|TRBV18
CASSPRLAGAQETQYF
>TRBJ2-2|TRBV7-3
CASSPDYGELFF
>TRBJ2-7|TRBV6-5
CASMGTGGSYEQYF
>TRBJ2-1|TRBV9
CASSPPVGDEQFF
>TRBJ2-7|TRBV5-1
CASSPQDRGEQYF
>TRBJ2-7|TRBV29-1
CSVRASGDLYEQYF
>TRBJ2-7|TRBV27
CASGSASGKYEQYF
>TRBJ2-7|TRBV5-6
CASSFGDSAYEQYF
>TRBJ2-3|TRBV9
CASSYRTAGRYTQYF
>TRBJ1-1|TRBV28
CASSSTGGAFF
>TRBJ2-2|TRBV3-1/TRBV3-2
CASSRRNGLAGKAGELFF
>TRBJ2-7|TRBV5-1
CASSDGGTYYEQYF
>TRBJ2-1|TRBV18
CASSPLYGSSYNEQFF
>TRBJ1-1|TRBV19
CASSIEQGTANTEAFF
>TRBJ1-3|TRBV4-2
CASSQAQGSGSGNTIYF
>TRBJ2-7|TRBV10-1
CASSAAGGPGQYF
>TRBJ2-7|TRBV6-5
CASSQGLLSYEQYF
>TRBJ1-3|TRBV10-3
CAISTTGAGNTIYF
>TRBJ2-7|TRBV30
CAWAGQGSSIYVLEQYF
>TRBJ2-3|TRBV7-9
CASSTWTSGRANTQYF
>TRBJ2-2|TRBV19
CASRAQGESTGELFF
>TRBJ2-2|TRBV29-1
CSVRTSGRSANTGELFF
>TRBJ1-6|TRBV18
CASSPGDRFYNSPLHF
>TRBJ2-3|TRBV3-1/TRBV3-2
CASSQDRQREGLGADTQYF
>TRBJ2-1|TRBV4-1
CASSQDSRTSGRLGKFNEQFF
>TRBJ2-7|TRBV27
CASSLRWEKLYEQYF
>TRBJ2-2|TRBV29-1
CSVVPLGLAGNTGELFF
>TRBJ2-1|TRBV5-4
CASSLSGSSYNEQFF
>TRBJ1-1|TRBV5-1
CASSVGQGGTEAFF